The 11 T cell receptor beta chains below were found in one sample sequenced in a study of T cell responses to AZD1222 COVID-19 vaccine. Produced via immunoSEQ multiplex PCR; TCRdb's table is partial and in-frame only. This sample carries around 160,000 clones, around 95% of them seen once, and the ten largest clones take approximately 0.6%. The material sequenced was peripheral blood, taken on day 0 of AZD1222 vaccination. These receptors originate from an adult in good health.

The chain employs TRBV4-1 and TRBJ1-4; possible D gene TRBD1, 6 bases. Trimming left V 0 bases short and J 0 bases short, with 20 bases between. This CDR3 has 20 residues. Germline CDR1 and CDR2: MGHRA and YSYEKL. In nucleotides, the CDR3 is TGCGCCAGCAGCCAAGATCTGGGACAACCAACGGGGGCAACTAATGAAAAACTGTTTTTT. It specifies CASSQDLGQPTGATNEKLFF.

V is TRBV10-2 and J is TRBJ2-5; the match to TRBD1 covers 9 bases. J lost 5 bases, V lost 6 bases, and 10 bases had no gene match. From germline, CDR1 is WSHSY and CDR2 SAAADI. This CDR3 spans 15 amino acids. The CDR3 nucleotides read TGCGCCAGCAGACAGGGGGCCGCCCCTGGTGAGACCCAGTACTTC. It codes for CASRQGAAPGETQYF.

The rearrangement uses TRBV2 and TRBJ1-4; tentatively, D is TRBD1 (5 bases). Germline V CDR1 and CDR2: SNHLY, FYNNEI. V lost 5 bases and J 0 bases, leaving 7 bases between the germline ends. There are 14 residues in the CDR3. For the CDR3, the DNA is TGTGCCAGCAGTCGGGGCCCAACTAATGAAAAACTGTTTTTT. It is translated as CASSRGPTNEKLFF.

This clone occurred a few times. This chain links TRBV5-1 with TRBJ1-5; no definite D call. Trimming took off 0 bases at V and 4 bases at J, with 11 bases between the two ends. The CDR3 sequence is 15 residues long. The germline V gene has CDR1 SGHRS and CDR2 YFSETQ. The CDR3 nucleotides are TGCGCCAGCAGCTTGGGAGGGAGCCAGAATCAGCCCCAGCATTTT. Encoded protein: CASSLGGSQNQPQHF.

CDR3 nucleotides: TGCAGCGTTGTAGTTTCCTACAATGAGCAGTTCTTC. It translates to CSVVVSYNEQFF. J is TRBJ2-1 and V is TRBV29-1; unclear D gene. The V end was cut by 4 bases, the J end by 1 base, with 5 bases between. Germline CDR1 is SQVTM and CDR2 is ANQGSEA. This CDR3 region has 12 residues.

This chain uses TRBV14 with TRBJ1-1; D uncertain. With 4 bases removed from V and 1 base from J, the gap between germline ends came to 1 base. This CDR3 contains 11 residues. CDR1 and CDR2 from the germline V gene are SGHDN and FVKESK. The DNA of the CDR3 is TGTGCCAGCAGCCCGAACACTGAAGCTTTCTTT. Translated: CASSPNTEAFF. Based on the CDR3 plus reference TRBV14 and TRBJ1-1, the full variable domain is EAGVTQFPSHSVIEKGQTVTLRCDPISGHDNLYWYRRVMGKEIKFLLHFVKESKQDESGMPNNRFLAERTGGTYSTLKVQPAELEDSGVYFCASSPNTEAFFGQGTRLTVV.

This clone showed up just once. This chain connects TRBV3-1 (or the pseudogene TRBV3-2) to TRBJ1-1; D ambiguous. The CDR3 covers 13 residues. Germline CDR1 LGHDT, CDR2 YNNKEL (reference sequence). V lost 1 base, J lost 4 bases, and 7 bases lay in between. The CDR3 loop reads CASSQGGSTEAFF. The DNA of the CDR3 is TGTGCCAGCAGCCAAGGCGGGAGCACTGAAGCTTTCTTT.

This sequence joins TRBV28 and TRBJ1-3; weak D call: TRBD1 (6 bases). Germline assignment: CDR1 MDHEN and CDR2 SYDVKM. The CDR3 contains 18 residues. The V end lost 2 bases, the J end lost 0 bases, and 17 bases lay between the germline ends. The CDR3 sequence is CASSLILRGAYSGNTIYF. The CDR3 region has the DNA TGTGCCAGCAGTTTAATCCTTCGGGGGGCCTACTCTGGAAACACCATATATTTT.

The chain carries TRBV28 and TRBJ2-5; 9 nucleotides match TRBD1. V lost 5 bases and J lost 3; bases outside the gene matches: 7. There are 15 residues in the CDR3. Germline CDR1 and CDR2: MDHEN and SYDVKM. CDR3 loop: CASSQGGQGKETQYF. The CDR3 DNA follows: TGTGCCAGCAGTCAAGGAGGACAGGGGAAAGAGACCCAGTACTTC.

The gene calls are TRBV21-1 and TRBJ2-7; TRBD2, the table's D call, was not compared with the DNA. TRBV21-1 is flagged as a pseudogene. The CDR3 is 14 amino acids. The CDR3 DNA reads as TGTGCCGCGGGAAGGGACCCTCTGTGGGGCGAGCAGTACTTC. It yields the protein CAAGRDPLWGEQYF.

J is TRBJ2-5 and V is TRBV27, with D possibly being TRBD2 (6 bases). The CDR3 loop spans 16 amino acids. Germline V gene lookup returns CDR1 MNHEY and CDR2 SMNVEV (reference sequence). The ends were cut back, 5 bases at V and 7 bases at J, with 23 bases in the middle. The CDR3 protein is CASSPLGATAGRTQYF. In nucleotides, the CDR3 is TGTGCCAGCAGTCCGCTAGGGGCCACGGCGGGGCGGACCCAGTACTTC.